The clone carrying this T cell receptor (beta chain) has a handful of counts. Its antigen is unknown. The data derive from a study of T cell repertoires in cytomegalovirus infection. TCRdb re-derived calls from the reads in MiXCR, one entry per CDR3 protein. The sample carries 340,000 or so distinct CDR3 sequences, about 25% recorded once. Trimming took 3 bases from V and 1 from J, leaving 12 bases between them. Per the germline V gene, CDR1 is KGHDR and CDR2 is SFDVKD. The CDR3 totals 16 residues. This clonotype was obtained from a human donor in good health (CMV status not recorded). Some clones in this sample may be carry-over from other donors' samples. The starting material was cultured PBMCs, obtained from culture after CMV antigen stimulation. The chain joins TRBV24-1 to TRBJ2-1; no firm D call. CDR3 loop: CATSDHPPYSYNEQFF. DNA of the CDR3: TGTGCCACCAGTGATCACCCCCCCTATTCCTACAATGAGCAGTTCTTC.